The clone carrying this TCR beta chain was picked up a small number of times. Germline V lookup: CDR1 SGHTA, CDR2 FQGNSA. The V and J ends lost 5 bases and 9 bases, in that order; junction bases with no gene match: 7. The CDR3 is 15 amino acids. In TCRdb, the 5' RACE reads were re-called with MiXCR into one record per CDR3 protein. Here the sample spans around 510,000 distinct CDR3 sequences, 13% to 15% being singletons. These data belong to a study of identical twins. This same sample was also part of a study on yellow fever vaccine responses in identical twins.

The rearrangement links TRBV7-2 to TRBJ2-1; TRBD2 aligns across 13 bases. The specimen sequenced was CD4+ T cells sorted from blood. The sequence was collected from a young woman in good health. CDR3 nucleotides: TGTGCCAGCAGCCGAGGGGGACTAGCGGGGATTGAGCAGTTCTTC. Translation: CASSRGGLAGIEQFF.